This T cell receptor (beta chain) was obtained from a study of cytomegalovirus exposure and HLA in healthy donors. The study, taken as a whole, reports: In vitro assays verified that a few CMV-associated chains recognized CMV antigens specifically. Later, an analysis found that TCR clusters from the first cohort tended to co-occur in the 95 to 150 validation repertoires. Most TCR sequences proved rare, with some public TCRs found in many donors.

Sequenced by immunoSEQ multiplex PCR; TCRdb stores in-frame clones only, minus some. The sample contains 250,000 to 400,000 clones, nearly 90% of which appear only once. Concerning this clone: The antigen remains undetermined.

Germline lookup yields CDR1 LGHNA and CDR2 YSLEER. V lost 4 bases, J lost 2 bases, and 8 bases lay in between. There are 13 residues in the CDR3. The source is a man between 25 and 39 years old in good health and CMV-seronegative. The chain carries TRBV4-3 and TRBJ2-5; possible D gene TRBD2, 6 bases. Sample: PBMCs. The CDR3 is CASSLGGQETQYF. As DNA, the CDR3 is TGCGCCAGCAGCCTCGGAGGGCAAGAGACCCAGTACTTC.